A single sample gave rise to the 7 T cell receptor beta chains below, sequenced in a study of blood T cell repertoires in COVID-19. Sequencing was performed with immunoSEQ multiplex PCR; in TCRdb, only in-frame clones are kept and a portion is missing. This sample has approximately 100,000 clones, with 70% to 85% found just once. The sample consisted of peripheral blood. The receptors were gathered from a man aged 65-85 years with active or convalescent COVID-19.

This rearrangement joins TRBV9 to TRBJ2-5; 16 bases align to TRBD2. CDR1 is SGDLS, CDR2 YYNGEE, per germline. J gave up 1 base and V 4 bases, and 7 bases lay outside the gene matches. The CDR3 has 18 amino acids. CDR3: CASSTGTSGGATQETQYF. CDR3 coding DNA: TGTGCCAGCAGCACCGGGACTAGCGGGGGGGCGACCCAAGAGACCCAGTACTTC.

The V call is TRBV10-3, the J call TRBJ2-3; D remains unclear. CDR1 and CDR2 (germline): ENHRY, SYGVKD. CDR3 size: 14 residues. V dropped 6 bases and J dropped 4 bases, with 14 bases sitting between them. The CDR3 coding sequence is TGTGCCATCAGAACCTACCCAGAGGCAGATACGCAGTATTTT. This sequence encodes CAIRTYPEADTQYF.

V gene TRBV7-2 combines with J gene TRBJ2-7, with TRBD2 identical over 9 bases. This CDR3 has 15 residues. Germline CDR1 reads SGHTA; CDR2 reads FQGNSA. V lost 1 base to trimming and J lost 6 bases; unmatched junction nucleotides: 7. The CDR3 protein is CASSLGIAGVSEQYF. The CDR3 nucleotides are TGTGCCAGCAGCTTAGGGATAGCGGGGGTAAGCGAGCAGTACTTC.

V is TRBV2 and J is TRBJ1-1; TRBD1 agrees at 8 bases. CDR3 length: 15 amino acids. Germline V gene lookup returns CDR1 SNHLY and CDR2 FYNNEI. V lost 7 bases to trimming and J lost 1 base; unmatched junction nucleotides: 8. DNA for the CDR3: TGTGCCAGCACCGACCGGACAGGGAGGAACACTGAAGCTTTCTTT. This translates into CASTDRTGRNTEAFF.

This clone was recorded once. The genes are TRBV7-9 and TRBJ2-1, with 11 positions matching TRBD2. Germline V gene sequence: CDR1 SEHNR, CDR2 FQNEAQ (reference sequence). The V segment lost 0 bases and the J segment 3 bases; nucleotides outside the gene matches: 10. This CDR3 contains 19 residues. CDR3 DNA sequence: TGTGCCAGCAGCTTAGCCTTGCGAGTAGCGGGGGGGGACTACAATGAGCAGTTCTTC. Protein: CASSLALRVAGGDYNEQFF. Using reference TRBV7-9 and TRBJ2-1 for the parts outside the CDR3, the full variable domain is DTGVSQNPRHKITKRGQNVTFRCDPISEHNRLYWYRQTLGQGPEFLTYFQNEAQLEKSRLLSDRFSAERPKGSFSTLEIQRTEQGDSAMYLCASSLALRVAGGDYNEQFFGPGTRLTVL.

This clone occurred a few times. This chain uses TRBV3-1 (or the pseudogene TRBV3-2) with TRBJ1-6; a possible D gene is TRBD1 (5 bases). Germline V gene lookup returns CDR1 LGHDT and CDR2 YNNKEL (reference sequence). Trimming shortened V by 1 base and J by 13 bases, and 20 bases separated the two germline ends. This CDR3 is 16 amino acids long. In DNA, the CDR3 is TGTGCCAGCAGCCAAGGAGGACCAGTCGAGGGGAGGCCCCTCCACTTT. It specifies CASSQGGPVEGRPLHF.

The genes are TRBV10-2 and TRBJ2-6, with D maybe TRBD1 (5 bases). With 8 bases removed from V and 3 bases from J, the gap between germline ends came to 11 bases. Germline V gives CDR1 WSHSY, CDR2 SAAADI. This CDR3 region has 14 residues. The CDR3 is CASRTRDGANVLTF. CDR3 DNA sequence: TGCGCCAGCCGGACAAGGGATGGGGCCAACGTCCTGACTTTC.